These 7 T cell receptor beta chains share one sample of origin, sequenced in a study of graft-versus-host responses after intestinal transplantation (dated by TCRdb to the early 2020s). The time point tag for this specimen amounts to: cells obtained before transplantation from donor or recipient. No antigen is known for these receptors. Library prep was done by the immunoSEQ multiplex PCR assay. TCRdb re-hosts the immuneACCESS table, in-frame sequences only. Its copies lack some clones; in the studies checked, an unresolved V gene accounts for under half of them, and the cause for the rest is not known. The sample table contains about 130,000 clones; only one count was recorded for around nine tenths of them. Under 0.2% of the sample comes from the top ten. Sequenced here: unstimulated CD4+ T cells sorted from spleen or lymph node cells, sampled before intestinal transplant. Source of these receptors: a human donor who received an intestinal transplant.

There are a few counts of this clone. The chain is built from TRBV19 and TRBJ2-6; the D call may be TRBD1 or TRBD2 (5 bases each). Looked up from germline, CDR1 is LNHDA and CDR2 is SQIVND (reference sequence). V was shortened by 3 bases and J by 0 bases, with 6 bases between the two germline ends. The CDR3 is 15 residues long. The chain's CDR3 is CASSIGGSGANVLTF. The CDR3 bases are TGTGCCAGTAGTATTGGGGGCTCTGGGGCCAACGTCCTGACTTTC.

The genes are TRBV7-9 and TRBJ2-3; 8 nucleotides match TRBD2. The CDR3 is 15 residues long. The germline CDR1 and CDR2 sequences are SEHNR and FQNEAQ (reference sequence). The J segment lost 1 base and the V segment lost 2 bases, leaving 2 bases of the junction unmatched. The CDR3 DNA follows: TGTGCCAGCAGCTTAAGGCGGGGGGGCACAGATACGCAGTATTTT. Translated, it gives CASSLRRGGTDTQYF.

This clone appeared a single time. V and J are TRBV6-1 and TRBJ2-5; 9 bases agree with TRBD1. This CDR3 is built from 13 residues. Germline V lookup: CDR1 MNHNS, CDR2 SASEGT. V lost 11 bases, J lost 4 bases, and 8 bases stayed unmatched. The CDR3 DNA follows: TGTGCCGGTGACCGGACAGGGGTAGAGACCCAGTACTTC. Encoded protein: CAGDRTGVETQYF.

The genes are TRBV7-2 and TRBJ2-1; 15 bases are shared with TRBD2. This CDR3 is built from 18 residues. Germline V gene data show CDR1 as SGHTA and CDR2 as FQGNSA. With 3 bases clipped from V and 8 bases from J, the junction kept 11 bases outside the gene matches. The CDR3 region is CASSLRTSGGATFDEQFF. Here the CDR3 DNA reads TGTGCCAGCAGCTTGAGGACTAGCGGGGGGGCCACCTTCGATGAGCAGTTCTTC.

V and J are TRBV2 and TRBJ1-4, with 12 nucleotides matching TRBD1. J gave up 8 bases and V 5 bases, and 3 bases lay outside the gene matches. Germline V gene sequence: CDR1 SNHLY, CDR2 FYNNEI. This CDR3 region has 14 residues. CDR3 residues: CASSPGTGGEKLFF. In DNA form, the CDR3 reads TGTGCCAGCAGTCCTGGGACAGGGGGCGAAAAACTGTTTTTT.

The table lists this clone with a count of one. The V call is TRBV29-1, the J call TRBJ1-5; weak D call: TRBD1 (6 bases). CDR3 length: 13 amino acids. Germline V gene data show CDR1 as SQVTM and CDR2 as ANQGSEA. Trimming took 6 bases from V and 3 from J, leaving 12 bases between them. CDR3 loop: CSVADSYNQPQHF. The DNA of the CDR3 is TGCAGCGTCGCGGACAGTTACAATCAGCCCCAGCATTTT.

This rearrangement joins TRBV12-5 to TRBJ1-5; possibly TRBD1 for D (6 bases). The CDR3 totals 16 residues. Trimming took off 5 bases at V and 4 bases at J, with 18 bases between the two ends. CDR1 is LGHNT, CDR2 FRNRAP, per germline. DNA of the CDR3: TGTGCTAGTGGTCTTGCGGGACAAGAAAGGAATCAGCCCCAGCATTTT. It yields the protein CASGLAGQERNQPQHF. The full variable domain, with the rest looked up from reference TRBV12-5 and TRBJ1-5, is DARVTQTPRHKVTEMGQEVTMRCQPILGHNTVFWYRQTMMQGLELLAYFRNRAPLDDSGMPKDRFSAEMPDATLATLKIQPSEPRDSAVYFCASGLAGQERNQPQHFGDGTRLSIL.